This T cell receptor (beta chain) is drawn from a study of T cells in Graves' hyperthyroidism and ophthalmopathy (dated by TCRdb to about 2019). Looking at the study overall: Peripheral blood samples were taken at the time of initial diagnosis, prior to any treatment. In addition, the study compared T-cell repertoires in thyroid tissue and in blood from about six Graves' hyperthyroidism patients. TCR V-J signatures able to tell the groups apart were searched for in a discovery cohort of about a hundred patients, of whom 40 to 45 had Graves' ophthalmopathy and 55 to 65 had stable Graves' hyperthyroidism. After sampling, hyperthyroidism patients received methimazole starting at 30 mg daily, and ophthalmopathy patients received high-dose intravenous methylprednisolone. The paper describes TCR Vbeta CDR3 sequencing of about 140 peripheral blood samples, made up of 43 ophthalmopathy patients, approximately 76 hyperthyroidism patients and around 17 progressor patients. The approximately 100 discovery patients were randomly split 7:3 into training and test sets. Whether ophthalmopathy could be predicted prospectively was tested in an independent validation cohort made up of about 20 hyperthyroidism patients plus 17 patients who later progressed to ophthalmopathy. Overall study results and their limits: In validation, progression to ophthalmopathy was predicted by the model with nearly 71% sensitivity and just over 72% specificity, a median of approximately 7.1 months before onset. Most expanded thyroid clonotypes (frequency above 0.001) were also detected in blood, a finding suggesting that blood repertoires may reflect thyroid immune responses. No statistical method was used to set the sample size in advance, and investigators knew the group allocation. A 13 V-J signature model separated ophthalmopathy from stable hyperthyroidism, with just over 85% sensitivity and approximately 81% specificity in cross-validation and 80%/75% in testing.

This clonotype has a handful of counts. Its antigen is still unknown. Qualities for individual bases were not recorded, and no much larger clone is one base off. The TCR beta CDR3 regions were amplified from the RNA transcripts. A first-round RT-PCR of the TCR CDR3 used the HTBI primer set with the Qiagen OneStep RT-PCR kit. The libraries were constructed in a second round of multiplex PCR and then size-selected and purified. The libraries were sequenced on an Illumina HiSeq2000 using paired-end 100 bp reads. The authors processed their data as follows. SOAPnuke was used to process the raw data, removing reads that contained adapters or uncalled bases, had a mean Phred below 15, or lacked an exact match to the constant primer or identifier. COPE v1.2.5 was used to merge the high-quality paired reads, and each unique nucleotide sequence was defined as a clonotype. MiTCR v1.1 was used to align the clonotypes against IMGT TRBV, TRBD and TRBJ reference segments. The analysis was restricted to V-J combinations with a frequency above 0.0001, which together covered 99.2% of the repertoires. A TCS score was defined as the ratio between F50 (clonal expansion) and ExV (chaos), using BLOSUM62-based TCRdist between CDR3 peptides within each V-J. Welch's t-statistics and random forest reduced roughly 530 V-J features to roughly 13, which were used in a naive Bayes classifier (R e1071). The raw public data were reprocessed by TCRdb itself: fastp quality trimming at Q25, MiXCR clonotype calling, in-frame beta chains only. Identical CDR3 protein sequences are pooled into one entry, listed with their most common genes and DNA. These V and J calls originate from TCRdb's pipeline instead of the authors' own analysis. Present in this sample are more than 350,000 distinct CDR3 sequences, more than 12% of which were seen just once. The ten most abundant clones make up over 25% of the sample.

A patient counted as having stable Graves' hyperthyroidism if no progression to ophthalmopathy occurred over 18 months of follow-up. The hyperthyroidism patients were between 18 and 65 years old and newly diagnosed, with a disease duration of less than 2 months. Any patient with an uncontrolled infection, another autoimmune disease, pregnancy or lactation was excluded. Diagnoses were based on clinical symptoms, serum thyroxine and TRAb, thyroid ultrasound and orbital computed tomography. PBMCs were separated from under 12 ml of fresh peripheral blood using Ficoll-Paque density gradient centrifugation. Total RNA was extracted using Trizol reagent, and RNA quality was assessed on an Agilent 2100 Bioanalyzer. Germline trimming: 2 bases from V, 9 bases from J; junction bases outside gene matches: 6. CDR1 and CDR2 are drawn from the germline V gene: SGDLS, YYNGEE. There are 13 amino acids in the CDR3, from cysteine to phenylalanine inclusive. The kept DNA is CDR3 alone, 39 bases in frame from the first base.

The material sequenced was blood. The source of this sequence is a woman younger than 45 with Graves' hyperthyroidism. The sequence links TRBV9 to TRBJ2-7; TRBD2 agrees with 9 junctional bases. The DNA sequence follows: TGTGCCAGCAGCGTGGGTAGCGGGGGCTGGCAGTACTTC. Its translation reads: CASSVGSGGWQYF.